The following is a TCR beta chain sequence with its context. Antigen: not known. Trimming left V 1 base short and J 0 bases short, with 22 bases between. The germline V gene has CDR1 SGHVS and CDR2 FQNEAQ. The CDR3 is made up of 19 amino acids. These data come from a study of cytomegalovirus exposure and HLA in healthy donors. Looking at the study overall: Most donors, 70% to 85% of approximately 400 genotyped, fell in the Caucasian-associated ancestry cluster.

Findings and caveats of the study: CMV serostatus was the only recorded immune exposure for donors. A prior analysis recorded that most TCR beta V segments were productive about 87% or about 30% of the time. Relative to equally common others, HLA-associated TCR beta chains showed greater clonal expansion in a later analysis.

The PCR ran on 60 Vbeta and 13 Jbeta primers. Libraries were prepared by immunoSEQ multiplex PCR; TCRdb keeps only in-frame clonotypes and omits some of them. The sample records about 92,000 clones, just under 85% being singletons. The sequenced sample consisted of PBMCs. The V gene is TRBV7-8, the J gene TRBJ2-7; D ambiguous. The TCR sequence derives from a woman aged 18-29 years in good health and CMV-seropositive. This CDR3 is CASSLVPPDVSQSSYEQYF. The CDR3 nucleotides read TGTGCCAGCAGCTTAGTGCCCCCGGATGTTAGCCAAAGCTCCTACGAGCAGTACTTC.